Here is one T cell receptor (beta chain) with its context. This specimen comes from a study of T cells expressing NK-cell markers. TCRdb reprocessed the 5' RACE reads, keeping one entry per CDR3 protein, no DNA. In all, the sample yields about 550,000 distinct CDR3 sequences. Germline V CDR1 and CDR2: SQVTM, ANQGSEA. The CDR3 has 14 amino acids. This TCR was sampled from a man younger than 35 in good health. Sequenced: blood T cells: a sorted CD56 or NKG2C T cell subset, CD4+ or CD8+ T cells, or bulk PBMC T cells (not recorded which). The rearrangement links TRBV29-1 to TRBJ2-7; without DNA, the TCRdb call of TRBD1 cannot be checked. The CDR3 spells CSVDQGAVESEQYF.